The T cell receptor beta chain under discussion was sequenced for a study of cytomegalovirus exposure and HLA in healthy donors. Across the study: HLA-typed donors contributed 65 million to 95 million unique TCRs, which were held in an early data release.

Germline CDR1 reads SNHLY; CDR2 reads FYNNEI. The J segment lost 5 bases and the V segment lost 4 bases, leaving 8 bases of the junction unmatched. The CDR3 length is 15 residues. Amplification used 60 Vbeta primers and 13 Jbeta primers. Clones were read by immunoSEQ multiplex PCR, and TCRdb kept only the in-frame ones, dropping some. Of about 190,000 clones in the sample, around 82% were seen once. Notes on the study in general: Equally common other TCR beta chains were less clonally expanded than HLA-associated ones, a later analysis found. Previous analysis showed most TCR beta V segments were productive about 87% or about 30% of the time.

Donors in the study were healthy people who gave bone marrow. Remarks on this clone: Antigen specificity is unknown.

Sequencing was performed on PBMCs. The genes are TRBV2 and TRBJ1-5; TRBD1 aligns across 7 bases. This receptor was taken from a boy between 10 and 17 years old in good health and CMV-seronegative. CDR3: CASSVGQAAYQPQHF. CDR3 DNA sequence: TGTGCCAGCAGTGTAGGACAGGCCGCGTATCAGCCCCAGCATTTT.